This T cell receptor beta chain was obtained from a study of a mutant IDH1 vaccine in newly diagnosed glioma. Documented time point: week 35, safety follow-up. Vaccinated patients received 300 ug of mutant IDH1 20-mer peptide per dose, with topical imiquimod. Of note for this clone: The antigen remains unidentified.

The assay was immunoSEQ multiplex PCR, and TCRdb's table has in-frame clones only and misses some. This repertoire shows some 30,000 clones, 78% found once; its top ten account for around 11%. There are 13 residues in the CDR3. The germline CDR1 and CDR2 sequences are SGHRS and YFSETQ. J was trimmed by 6 bases and V by 3 bases; bases with no gene match: 0. This chain joins TRBV5-1 and TRBJ1-6, with 7 nucleotides matching TRBD1. The specimen comprised PBMCs, sampled from a glioma patient whose treatment included an IDH1 peptide vaccine. The receptor comes from a woman aged 40-49 years with glioma. The CDR3 protein is CASSWDSNSPLHF. DNA for the CDR3: TGCGCCAGCAGCTGGGACAGTAATTCACCCCTCCACTTT.